This entry describes one T cell receptor (beta chain). The target antigen is unknown. The data are from a study of T cell clonotyping in hematopoietic cell transplantation. Study observations and caveats: No sorting was done, leaving CD4 and CD8 contributions mixed. Pathologically expanded recipient clonotypes increased progressively from day 30 to day 180 as diversity fell.

Germline CDR1 and CDR2: SGHRS and YFSETQ. The CDR3 extends over 15 amino acids. V lost 0 bases, J lost 5 bases, and 14 bases lay in between. The repertoire was sequenced with immunoSEQ multiplex PCR; TCRdb's copy has only in-frame clones and lacks some. The data contain over 6,000 clones, just under 90% of them singletons. Recipient blood drawn about 28 days pretransplant and days 30, 100, 180 after. This clonotype originated in a female patient in her 40s who had an allogeneic stem cell transplant from a related donor, so the T cells may come from the graft donor. Some clones in this sample may be carry-over from other donors' samples. The specimen comprised peripheral blood mononuclear cells, sampled 100 days after allogeneic stem cell transplant. The chain links TRBV5-1 to TRBJ2-5; D is perhaps TRBD1 (5 bases). The CDR3 bases are TGCGCCAGCAGCTTGGCCGTAGGGGTAAGGGAGACCCAGTACTTC. Encoded protein: CASSLAVGVRETQYF.